Below, one T cell receptor beta chain is given with its context. Its antigen is currently unknown. This record belongs to a study of graft-versus-host responses after intestinal transplantation. Study-level information: Induction with anti-thymocyte globulin, then tacrolimus and steroids for around three years, was given to all recipients.

The CDR3 runs to 19 residues. Looked up from germline, CDR1 is MNHEY and CDR2 is SMNVEV (reference sequence). The trim removed 3 bases at V and 1 base at J, leaving 11 bases unmatched. The study, taken as a whole, reports: Graft-donor T cell macrochimerism coincided with high graft-versus-host to host-versus-graft clonal ratios in allografts. Analysis identified GvH clones in recipient marrow, with some appearing first in ileum or blood.

Assay used: immunoSEQ multiplex PCR; TCRdb lists only in-frame clones, some missing. The table includes some 100,000 clones, over 75% detected once. The clonotype was recovered from a human donor who was the organ donor for an intestinal transplant. The sequenced sample was unstimulated CD4+ T cells sorted from spleen or lymph node cells, obtained before transplant. This sequence joins TRBV27 and TRBJ2-2, with 10 nucleotides matching TRBD2. CDR3 in DNA: TGTGCCAGCAGTTTTTTACATCAGATAGCGGGGGGGAACACCGGGGAGCTGTTTTTT. Translation: CASSFLHQIAGGNTGELFF.